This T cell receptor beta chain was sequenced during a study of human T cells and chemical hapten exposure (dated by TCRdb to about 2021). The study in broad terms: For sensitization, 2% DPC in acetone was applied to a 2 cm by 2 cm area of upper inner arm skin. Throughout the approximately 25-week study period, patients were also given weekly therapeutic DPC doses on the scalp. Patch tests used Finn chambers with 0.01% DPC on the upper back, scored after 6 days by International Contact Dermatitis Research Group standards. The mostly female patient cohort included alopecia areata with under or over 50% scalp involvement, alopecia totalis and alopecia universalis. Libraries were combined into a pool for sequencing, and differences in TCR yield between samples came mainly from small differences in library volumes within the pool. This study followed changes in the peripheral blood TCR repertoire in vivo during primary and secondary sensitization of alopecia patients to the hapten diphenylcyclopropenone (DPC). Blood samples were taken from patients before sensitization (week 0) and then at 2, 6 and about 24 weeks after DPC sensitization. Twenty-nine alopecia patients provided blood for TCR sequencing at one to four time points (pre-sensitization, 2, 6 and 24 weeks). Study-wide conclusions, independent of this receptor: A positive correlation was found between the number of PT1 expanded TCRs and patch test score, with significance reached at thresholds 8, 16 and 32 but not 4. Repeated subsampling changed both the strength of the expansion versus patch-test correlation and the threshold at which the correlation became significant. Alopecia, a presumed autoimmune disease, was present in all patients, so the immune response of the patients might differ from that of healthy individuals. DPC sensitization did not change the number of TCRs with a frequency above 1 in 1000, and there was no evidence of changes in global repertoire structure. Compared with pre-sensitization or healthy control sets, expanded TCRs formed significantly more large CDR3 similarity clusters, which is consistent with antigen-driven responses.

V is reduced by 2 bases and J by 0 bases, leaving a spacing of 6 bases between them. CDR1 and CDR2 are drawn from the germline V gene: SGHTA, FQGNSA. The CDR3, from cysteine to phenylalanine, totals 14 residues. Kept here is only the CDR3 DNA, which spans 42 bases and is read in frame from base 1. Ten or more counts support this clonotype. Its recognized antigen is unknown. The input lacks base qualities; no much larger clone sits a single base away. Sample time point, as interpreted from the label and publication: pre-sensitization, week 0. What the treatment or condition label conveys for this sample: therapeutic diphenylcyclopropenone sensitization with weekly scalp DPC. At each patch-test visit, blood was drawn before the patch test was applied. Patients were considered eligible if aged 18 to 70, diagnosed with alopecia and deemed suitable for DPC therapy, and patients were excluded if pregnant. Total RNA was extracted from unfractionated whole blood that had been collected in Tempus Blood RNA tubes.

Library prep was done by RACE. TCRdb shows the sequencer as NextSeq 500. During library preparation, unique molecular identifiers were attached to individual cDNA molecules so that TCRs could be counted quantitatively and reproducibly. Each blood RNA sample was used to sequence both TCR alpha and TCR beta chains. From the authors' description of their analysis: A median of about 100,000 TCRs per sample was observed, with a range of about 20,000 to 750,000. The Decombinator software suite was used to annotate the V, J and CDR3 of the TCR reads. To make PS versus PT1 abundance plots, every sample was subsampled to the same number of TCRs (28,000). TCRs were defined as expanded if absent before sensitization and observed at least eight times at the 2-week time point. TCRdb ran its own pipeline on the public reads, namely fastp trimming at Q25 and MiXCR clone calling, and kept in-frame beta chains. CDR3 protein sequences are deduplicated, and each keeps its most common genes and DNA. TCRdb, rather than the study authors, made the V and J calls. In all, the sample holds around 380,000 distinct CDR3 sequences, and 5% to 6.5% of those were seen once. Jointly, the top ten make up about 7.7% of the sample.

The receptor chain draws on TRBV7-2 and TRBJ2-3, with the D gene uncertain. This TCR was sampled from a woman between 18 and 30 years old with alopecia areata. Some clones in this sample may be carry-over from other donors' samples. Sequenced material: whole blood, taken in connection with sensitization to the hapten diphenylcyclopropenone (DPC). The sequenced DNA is TGTGCCAGCAGCTTAACTCAGAGCACAGATACGCAGTATTTT. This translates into CASSLTQSTDTQYF.